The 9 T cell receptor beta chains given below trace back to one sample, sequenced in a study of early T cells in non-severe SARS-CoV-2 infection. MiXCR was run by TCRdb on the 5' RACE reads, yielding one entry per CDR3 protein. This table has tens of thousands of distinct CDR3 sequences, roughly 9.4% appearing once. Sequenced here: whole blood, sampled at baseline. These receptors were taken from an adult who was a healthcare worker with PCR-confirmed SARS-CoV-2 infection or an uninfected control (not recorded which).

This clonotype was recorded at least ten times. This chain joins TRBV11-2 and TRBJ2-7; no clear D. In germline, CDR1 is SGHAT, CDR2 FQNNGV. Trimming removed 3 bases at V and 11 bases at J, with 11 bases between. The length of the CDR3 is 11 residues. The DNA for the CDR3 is TGTGCCAGCAGCTTCGGAGATTTGGAGTACTTC. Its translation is CASSFGDLEYF.

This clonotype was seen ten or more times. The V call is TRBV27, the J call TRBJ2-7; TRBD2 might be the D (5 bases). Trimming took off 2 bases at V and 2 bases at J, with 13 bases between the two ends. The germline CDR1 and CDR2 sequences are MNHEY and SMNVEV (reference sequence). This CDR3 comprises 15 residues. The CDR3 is CASSLDGLGAYEQYF. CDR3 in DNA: TGTGCCAGCAGTTTAGACGGCCTGGGAGCCTACGAGCAGTACTTC.

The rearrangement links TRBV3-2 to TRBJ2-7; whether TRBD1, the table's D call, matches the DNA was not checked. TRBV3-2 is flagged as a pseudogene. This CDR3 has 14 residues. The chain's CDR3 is CASSQDEGRAEQYF. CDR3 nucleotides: TGTGCCAGCAGCCAAGATGAAGGTCGGGCGGAGCAGTACTTC.

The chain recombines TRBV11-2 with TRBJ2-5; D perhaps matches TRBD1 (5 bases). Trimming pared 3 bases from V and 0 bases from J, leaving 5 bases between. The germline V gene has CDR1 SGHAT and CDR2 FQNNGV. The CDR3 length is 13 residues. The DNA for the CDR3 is TGTGCCAGCAGCTTGACAGACCAAGAGACCCAGTACTTC. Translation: CASSLTDQETQYF.

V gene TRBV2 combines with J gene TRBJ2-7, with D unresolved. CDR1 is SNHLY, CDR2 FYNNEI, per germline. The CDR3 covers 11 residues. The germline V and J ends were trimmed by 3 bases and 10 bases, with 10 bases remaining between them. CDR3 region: CASSDLASQYF. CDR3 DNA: TGTGCCAGCAGTGATCTGGCTAGTCAGTACTTC.

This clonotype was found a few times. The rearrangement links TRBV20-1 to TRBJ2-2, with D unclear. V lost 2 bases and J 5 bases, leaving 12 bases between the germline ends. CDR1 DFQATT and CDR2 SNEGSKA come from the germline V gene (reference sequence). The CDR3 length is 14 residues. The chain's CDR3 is CSARSSRMTGELFF. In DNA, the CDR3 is TGCAGTGCTAGATCTTCGCGGATGACCGGGGAGCTGTTTTTT.

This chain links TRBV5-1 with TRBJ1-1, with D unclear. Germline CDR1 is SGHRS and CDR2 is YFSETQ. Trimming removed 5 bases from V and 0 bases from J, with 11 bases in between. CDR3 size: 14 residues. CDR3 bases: TGCGCCAGCAGTGTCGCAGCCTTGAACACTGAAGCTTTCTTT. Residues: CASSVAALNTEAFF.

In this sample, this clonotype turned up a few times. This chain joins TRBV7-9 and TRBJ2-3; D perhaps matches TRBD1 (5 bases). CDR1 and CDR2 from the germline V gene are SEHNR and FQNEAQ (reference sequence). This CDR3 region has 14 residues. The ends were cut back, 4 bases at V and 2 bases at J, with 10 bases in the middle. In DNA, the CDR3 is TGTGCCAGCAGCTACCGACAGACCACAGATACGCAGTATTTT. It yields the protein CASSYRQTTDTQYF.

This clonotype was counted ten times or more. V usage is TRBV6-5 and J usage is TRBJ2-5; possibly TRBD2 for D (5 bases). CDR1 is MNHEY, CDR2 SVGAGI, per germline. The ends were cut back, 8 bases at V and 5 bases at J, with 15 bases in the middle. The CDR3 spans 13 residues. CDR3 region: CASSLGRVETQYF. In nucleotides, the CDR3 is TGTGCCAGCTCACTAGGGAGAGTTGAGACCCAGTACTTC.